What follows are 32 T cell receptor beta chains derived from one specimen sequenced in a study of early T cells in non-severe SARS-CoV-2 infection. TCRdb re-called the 5' RACE reads with MiXCR, one entry per CDR3 protein. The sample consists of tens of thousands of distinct CDR3 sequences, 11% to 15% of them appearing once. The sample taken for sequencing was whole blood. The receptors were gathered from an adult who was a healthcare worker with PCR-confirmed SARS-CoV-2 infection or an uninfected control (not recorded which).

This clonotype was counted at least ten times. The chain joins TRBV7-8 to TRBJ2-7; D gene unclear. The CDR3 sequence is 13 residues long. The germline V gene encodes CDR1 SGHVS and CDR2 FQNEAQ. V dropped 3 bases and J dropped 4 bases, with 10 bases sitting between them. The CDR3 nucleotides read TGTGCCAGCAGCTTCGTCATCGGGTACGAGCAGTACTTC. Its protein product is CASSFVIGYEQYF.

This clonotype was recorded at least ten times. The V and J genes are TRBV3-1 and TRBJ2-1, with D tentatively TRBD1 (6 bases). Trimming cost V 5 bases and J 4 bases, with 21 bases left between them. Germline V gene data show CDR1 as LGHDT and CDR2 as YNNKEL (reference sequence). The CDR3 spans 17 residues. CDR3 loop: CASSAHHIGQSYNEQFF. DNA of the CDR3: TGTGCCAGCAGCGCCCACCATATAGGACAGAGTTACAATGAGCAGTTCTTC.

There are many counts of this clonotype. The chain is built from TRBV7-6 and TRBJ1-1; perhaps TRBD1 as D (5 bases). V was trimmed by 4 bases and J by 0 bases, leaving 15 bases between them. Germline V lookup: CDR1 SGHVS, CDR2 FNYEAQ. This CDR3 contains 16 residues. The CDR3 here is CASSSLRQSMNTEAFF. The CDR3 DNA reads TGTGCCAGCAGCTCACTACGACAGAGTATGAACACTGAAGCTTTCTTT.

This clonotype was counted ten times or more. The V gene is TRBV5-1, the J gene TRBJ2-5; perhaps TRBD1 as D (5 bases). Germline-derived CDR1 and CDR2 are SGHRS and YFSETQ. The CDR3 spans 13 residues. Trimming pared 2 bases from V and 3 bases from J, leaving 8 bases between. Here the CDR3 DNA reads TGCGCCAGCAGCTTAGGACAAGAAGAGACCCAGTACTTC. Residues: CASSLGQEETQYF.

This clonotype was seen ten or more times. V is TRBV18 and J is TRBJ2-2; TRBD1 matches 8 bases. The germline CDR1 and CDR2 sequences are KGHSH and LQKENI. With V trimmed by 4 bases and J by 4 bases, 8 bases remained unmatched. The length of the CDR3 is 16 residues. The CDR3 DNA follows: TGTGCCAGCTCACTAATCCAGGGGGCCCCCACCGGGGAGCTGTTTTTT. Translation: CASSLIQGAPTGELFF.

The gene calls are TRBV28 and TRBJ1-2; TRBD1 is a possible D gene (5 bases). Per germline, CDR1 MDHEN and CDR2 SYDVKM. V was shortened by 4 bases and J by 6 bases, with 9 bases between the two germline ends. This CDR3 spans 12 amino acids. The DNA for the CDR3 is TGTGCCAGCAGTTCCCGGGGGAATGGCTACACCTTC. Translation gives CASSSRGNGYTF.

This clonotype was observed many times. V and J are TRBV19 and TRBJ1-2; possible D gene TRBD1, 5 bases. The CDR3 sequence is 12 residues long. V lost 7 bases, J lost 4 bases, and 10 bases lay in between. Per the germline V gene, CDR1 is LNHDA and CDR2 is SQIVND (reference sequence). This chain's CDR3 is CASNWGSYGYTF. The CDR3 DNA reads as TGTGCCAGTAACTGGGGCAGCTATGGCTACACCTTC.

In this sample, this clonotype turned up a few times. For the CDR3, the DNA is TGTGCCAGCAGTCCCTACCCGGACCACACCGGGGAGCTGTTTTTT. It encodes CASSPYPDHTGELFF. This chain connects TRBV27 to TRBJ2-2, with D unresolved. Per the germline V gene, CDR1 is MNHEY and CDR2 is SMNVEV (reference sequence). V was shortened by 5 bases and J by 3 bases, with 13 bases between the two germline ends. This CDR3 is 15 amino acids long.

The chain is built from TRBV4-2 and TRBJ2-3; D is possibly TRBD1 or TRBD2 (5 bases each). Looked up from germline, CDR1 is LGHNA and CDR2 is YNFKEQ. CDR3 length: 16 amino acids. With 1 base removed from V and 7 bases from J, the gap between germline ends came to 18 bases. CDR3 protein: CASSQATGTGLNTQYF. The CDR3 nucleotides are TGTGCCAGCAGCCAAGCAACGGGGACGGGTTTGAATACGCAGTATTTT.

The V and J genes are TRBV20-1 and TRBJ2-1, with D possibly called TRBD1 or TRBD2 (5 bases each). V lost 6 bases to trimming and J lost 4 bases, with 19 bases between them. The CDR3 runs 15 residues. The germline CDR1 and CDR2 sequences are DFQATT and SNEGSKA (reference sequence). The CDR3 DNA sequence: TGCAGTGCCAGGGCGGAGCGGCTGCGATACAATGAGCAGTTCTTC. This sequence encodes CSARAERLRYNEQFF.

The chain uses TRBV5-1 and TRBJ1-1; TRBD1 matches at 9 bases. From germline, CDR1 is SGHRS and CDR2 YFSETQ. Losses at the gene ends were 4 bases for V and 4 bases for J; bases not matched to a gene: 8. This CDR3 has 15 amino acids. This CDR3 reads CASSIGTGWGTEAFF. CDR3 nucleotide sequence: TGCGCCAGCAGCATCGGGACAGGGTGGGGCACTGAAGCTTTCTTT.

In this sample, this clonotype turned up a few times. The chain is built from TRBV7-9 and TRBJ2-5, with D unclear. V was cut by 5 bases and J by 5 bases, with 6 bases left in between. The CDR3 runs to 11 residues. Germline-derived CDR1 and CDR2 are SEHNR and FQNEAQ (reference sequence). The CDR3 region is CASSLDETQYF. The DNA for the CDR3 is TGTGCCAGCAGCCTTGACGAGACCCAGTACTTC. The whole variable domain, remainder taken from reference TRBV7-9 and TRBJ2-5, is DTGVSQNPRHKITKRGQNVTFRCDPISEHNRLYWYRQTLGQGPEFLTYFQNEAQLEKSRLLSDRFSAERPKGSFSTLEIQRTEQGDSAMYLCASSLDETQYFGPGTRLLVL.

In this sample, this clonotype turned up once. The V call is TRBV5-6, the J call TRBJ2-6, with D hard to call. This CDR3 spans 16 amino acids. Deletions cut 4 bases from V and 0 bases from J, with 11 bases between. In germline, CDR1 is SGHDT, CDR2 YYEEEE. In nucleotides, the CDR3 is TGTGCCAGCAGCCCCGCGTGGAGCTCTGGGGCCAACGTCCTGACTTTC. It codes for CASSPAWSSGANVLTF.

This clonotype has a handful of counts. The chain recombines TRBV11-1 with TRBJ2-3; D is tentatively TRBD1 or TRBD2 (5 bases each). The CDR3 has 14 amino acids. Germline CDR1 reads SGHAT; CDR2 reads FQDESV (reference sequence). V was pared by 5 bases and J by 3 bases, with 12 bases between. The CDR3 loop reads CASSPGRATDTQYF. The CDR3 region has the DNA TGTGCCAGCAGCCCGGGACGGGCGACAGATACGCAGTATTTT.

This clonotype was detected many times. The genes are TRBV15 and TRBJ1-4; D is undetermined. V lost 0 bases, J lost 8 bases, and 13 bases lay in between. CDR3 length: 15 amino acids. Per germline, CDR1 LNHNV and CDR2 YYDKDF (reference sequence). The CDR3 here is CATSRDRLTGEKLFF. The CDR3 bases are TGTGCCACCAGCAGAGATCGTCTCACTGGCGAAAAACTGTTTTTT.

Only a few counts were recorded for this clonotype. V gene TRBV9 combines with J gene TRBJ1-1, with TRBD1 matching 7 bases. Trimming cost V 3 bases and J 5 bases; bases outside gene matches: 7. Germline lookup yields CDR1 SGDLS and CDR2 YYNGEE. This CDR3 contains 14 residues. The CDR3 DNA sequence: TGTGCCAGCAGCGGCACAGGGGCTTGGACTGAAGCTTTCTTT. Amino acids: CASSGTGAWTEAFF.

The gene calls are TRBV7-2 and TRBJ1-1; TRBD1 matches 7 bases. Germline V gives CDR1 SGHTA, CDR2 FQGNSA. V shed 5 bases and J 4 bases; nucleotides not matched to a gene: 7. The CDR3 loop spans 14 amino acids. The DNA for the CDR3 is TGTGCCAGCAGCCCCCGGACAGGTAGCACTGAAGCTTTCTTT. Its protein is CASSPRTGSTEAFF.

This clonotype was observed many times. This rearrangement joins TRBV20-1 to TRBJ1-1; D is perhaps TRBD1 (5 bases). The CDR3 loop spans 16 amino acids. CDR1 and CDR2 from the germline V gene are DFQATT and SNEGSKA (reference sequence). V lost 6 bases to trimming and J lost 0 bases, with 20 bases between them. The CDR3 nucleotides are TGCAGTGCACCTGGGGGGAGCAAACTCATGAACACTGAAGCTTTCTTT. The encoded protein is CSAPGGSKLMNTEAFF.

This clonotype appeared a few times. The chain has TRBV6-2 or TRBV6-3 and TRBJ2-5, with 9 bases fitting TRBD2. The ends lost 5 bases at V and 4 bases at J; junction bases unmatched: 5. There are 14 residues in the CDR3. The V gene's germline CDR1 is MNHEY and CDR2 SVGEGT. In DNA, the CDR3 is TGTGCCAGCAGTCCTTGGACTAGCGTAGAGACCCAGTACTTC. As protein: CASSPWTSVETQYF.

This clonotype was counted a few times. The V and J genes are TRBV18 and TRBJ2-5; the D gene is possibly TRBD2 (6 bases). Germline V gene sequence: CDR1 KGHSH, CDR2 LQKENI. V was pared by 2 bases and J by 3 bases, with 16 bases between. This CDR3 is built from 16 residues. The chain's CDR3 is CASSPKGFGGEETQYF. For the CDR3, the DNA is TGTGCCAGCTCACCAAAGGGTTTCGGCGGGGAAGAGACCCAGTACTTC. Full variable domain (missing parts from reference TRBV18 and TRBJ2-5): NAGVMQNPRHLVRRRGQEARLRCSPMKGHSHVYWYRQLPEEGLKFMVYLQKENIIDESGMPKERFSAEFPKEGPSILRIQQVVRGDSAAYFCASSPKGFGGEETQYFGPGTRLLVL.

Ten or more counts support this clonotype. The chain couples TRBV7-9 to TRBJ2-2; D is uncertain. V was trimmed by 4 bases and J by 1 base, leaving 7 bases between them. Germline lookup yields CDR1 SEHNR and CDR2 FQNEAQ (reference sequence). The CDR3 covers 14 residues. The CDR3 nucleotides read TGTGCCAGCAGCTCCATCGAGAACACCGGGGAGCTGTTTTTT. It encodes CASSSIENTGELFF.

The sample holds many counts of this clonotype. DNA for the CDR3: TGTGCCAGCAGCTTATGGAAATTCGGGAGTATCGACAATGAGCAGTTCTTC. Translating it yields CASSLWKFGSIDNEQFF. V gene TRBV11-3 combines with J gene TRBJ2-1, with a weak D call TRBD2 (6 bases). V dropped 2 bases and J dropped 5 bases, with 19 bases sitting between them. The CDR3 is 17 residues long. Germline CDR1 SGHNT, CDR2 YENEEA.

This clonotype has only a few counts. V usage is TRBV19 and J usage is TRBJ2-7; a possible D gene is TRBD1 (6 bases). This CDR3 spans 14 amino acids. Trimming removed 11 bases from V and 0 bases from J, with 17 bases in between. The germline V gene has CDR1 LNHDA and CDR2 SQIVND (reference sequence). CDR3 bases: TGTGCCTCAGCTCCGGACAGACTCTCCTACGAGCAGTACTTC. Its protein is CASAPDRLSYEQYF.

This rearrangement joins TRBV7-3 to TRBJ2-1, with D hard to call. This CDR3 is 14 amino acids long. Trimming removed 4 bases from V and 6 bases from J, with 13 bases in between. In germline, CDR1 is SGHTA, CDR2 FQGTGA. The CDR3 protein is CASSSRMGRNEQFF. The CDR3 bases are TGTGCCAGCAGCTCTCGGATGGGCCGCAATGAGCAGTTCTTC. The whole variable domain, filled in from reference TRBV7-3 and TRBJ2-1, reads GAGVSQTPSNKVTEKGKYVELRCDPISGHTALYWYRQSLGQGPEFLIYFQGTGAADDSGLPNDRFFAVRPEGSVSTLKIQRTERGDSAVYLCASSSRMGRNEQFFGPGTRLTVL.

This clonotype was found many times. The CDR3 bases are TGTGCCACTAGGAGGGACAGCTCCTACAATGAGCAGTTCTTC. Its translation is CATRRDSSYNEQFF. J is TRBJ2-1 and V is TRBV10-3; possible D gene TRBD1, 7 bases. This CDR3 has 14 amino acids. Germline V gene lookup returns CDR1 ENHRY and CDR2 SYGVKD. The ends were cut back, 10 bases at V and 0 bases at J, with 13 bases in the middle.

A few counts support this clonotype. The genes are TRBV10-3 and TRBJ2-7, with D maybe TRBD1 (6 bases). The CDR3 extends over 16 amino acids. The V gene lost 9 bases and the J gene lost 3 bases, with 24 bases spanning the gap. The germline gives CDR1 ENHRY, CDR2 SYGVKD. DNA for the CDR3: TGTGCCATGGGGATTCAGGGGCCTGACGCCCGCTACGAGCAGTACTTC. Its translation is CAMGIQGPDARYEQYF.

This clonotype was seen at least ten times. Its ends do not fully match the called genes, so a read error is possible. V gene TRBV19 combines with J gene TRBJ2-5; D possibly corresponds to TRBD1 (6 bases). The CDR3 is made up of 14 amino acids. Looked up from germline, CDR1 is LNHDA and CDR2 is SQIVND (reference sequence). CDR3 protein: CASSLDRIGETQYF. The CDR3 DNA reads as TGTGCCAGTAGTCTAGACAGGATCGGAGAGACCCAGTACTTC.

This clonotype was observed a few times. This rearrangement joins TRBV9 to TRBJ2-1; 7 positions match TRBD2. The ends lost 4 bases at V and 7 bases at J; junction bases unmatched: 8. The CDR3 runs 14 residues. CDR1 SGDLS and CDR2 YYNGEE come from the germline V gene. CDR3: CASSPAGTTNEQFF. The CDR3 DNA reads TGTGCCAGCAGCCCTGCCGGGACTACTAATGAGCAGTTCTTC.

This clonotype came up many times. This chain links TRBV21-1 with TRBJ1-3; the table's D gene call, TRBD1, was not cross checked with the DNA. TRBV21-1 is a recognized pseudogene. This CDR3 contains 15 residues. Here the CDR3 DNA reads TGTGCCAGCAAAACCGGGACCGGCAGGGGAAACACCATATATTTT. Residues: CASKTGTGRGNTIYF.

This clonotype was counted a few times. The J gene is TRBJ2-1, the V gene TRBV7-6, with 9 nucleotides matching TRBD1. V trimming: 4 bases; J trimming: 9 bases; junction bases outside the gene matches: 7. Per germline, CDR1 SGHVS and CDR2 FNYEAQ. This CDR3 is built from 14 residues. DNA of the CDR3: TGTGCCAGCAGCTCGGGACAGGGTTTGGCTGAGCAGTTCTTC. Encoded protein: CASSSGQGLAEQFF.

This clonotype was found a few times. The V and J genes are TRBV7-6 and TRBJ2-2; TRBD1 aligns across 8 bases. The J segment lost 5 bases and the V segment lost 1 base, leaving 12 bases of the junction unmatched. Looked up from germline, CDR1 is SGHVS and CDR2 is FNYEAQ. CDR3 length: 18 amino acids. CDR3 sequence (DNA): TGTGCCAGCAGCTTAGGCGCGGCAGGGGGCGCGGGTACCGGGGAGCTGTTTTTT. Translation gives CASSLGAAGGAGTGELFF. Full variable domain (remainder filled in from reference TRBV7-6 and TRBJ2-2): GAGVSQSPRYKVTKRGQDVALRCDPISGHVSLYWYRQALGQGPEFLTYFNYEAQQDKSGLPNDRFSAERPEGSISTLTIQRTEQRDSAMYRCASSLGAAGGAGTGELFFGEGSRLTVL.

This clonotype occurred a few times. The CDR3 sequence is CAIRDVTGETQYF. The CDR3 nucleotides read TGTGCCATCAGGGACGTAACCGGAGAGACCCAGTACTTC. This chain connects TRBV10-3 to TRBJ2-5; D is uncertain. Germline V gives CDR1 ENHRY, CDR2 SYGVKD. This CDR3 has 13 residues. V was shortened by 6 bases and J by 4 bases, with 12 bases between the two germline ends.